Listed below are T cell receptor beta chains from one sample, sequenced in a study of cytotoxic CD8 clonotypes in ibrutinib-treated CLL. The assay was immunoSEQ multiplex PCR, and TCRdb's table has in-frame clones only and misses some. In the table there are 110,000 to 150,000 clones, roughly three quarters of which are singletons. The sample here was PBMCs, taken after 24 months of ibrutinib treatment. The origin of the receptors is a human donor with chronic lymphocytic leukemia. Each CDR3 is given with its conserved first and last residue. D genes are given only for firm matches. The size field is filled for only some rows; it gives once, few, many or a size class.

.	TRBV6-6	TRBJ2-3	.	15	TGTGCCAGCAGTTACTATCCGGGTAGCACAGATACGCAGTATTTT	CASSYYPGSTDTQYF
.	TRBV13	TRBJ1-1	.	14	TGTGCCAGCAGCTTAGGACAGATGAACACTGAAGCTTTCTTT	CASSLGQMNTEAFF
.	TRBV9	TRBJ2-7	.	15	TGTGCCAGCAGCGCCTCGCCGGCCCCGGCCTACGAGCAGTACTTC	CASSASPAPAYEQYF
.	TRBV28	TRBJ1-1	TRBD1	11	TGTGCCACACAGGGGGGCACTGAAGCTTTCTTT	CATQGGTEAFF
.	TRBV29-1	TRBJ2-7	TRBD1	11	TGCAGCGCCGGACAGGGTGACGAGCAGTACTTC	CSAGQGDEQYF
.	TRBV5-6	TRBJ2-5	TRBD2	14	TGTGCCAGCAGCTTAGGGGAGCGGGGGCGCTGGCAGTACTTC	CASSLGERGRWQYF
once	TRBV7-8	TRBJ2-2	.	15	TGTGCCAGCAGCCCCACTAGGATTACACAAGTGGAGCTGTTTTTT	CASSPTRITQVELFF
.	TRBV18	TRBJ2-5	.	13	TGTGCCAGCTCACCGTCCGGGCAAGAGACCCAGTACTTC	CASSPSGQETQYF
.	TRBV5-1	TRBJ1-1	TRBD1	14	TGCGCCAGCAGCCTCGGACAGGGGGCGACTGAAGCTTTCTTT	CASSLGQGATEAFF
.	TRBV27	TRBJ2-3	TRBD2	18	TGTGCCAGCAGTTTGAATAGGCCGGGAGGGGCAGGGACAGATACGCAGTATTTT	CASSLNRPGGAGTDTQYF
.	TRBV18	TRBJ2-3	.	11	TGTGCCAGCTCACCGGACCATACGCAGTATTTT	CASSPDHTQYF
.	TRBV6-1	TRBJ1-6	.	16	TGTGCCAGCAGTGCCCGTCCCGGGACGGATAATTCACCCCTCCACTTT	CASSARPGTDNSPLHF
.	TRBV28	TRBJ2-7	.	13	TGTGCCACCCAACGGCCGGGGGGCCACGAGCAGTACTTC	CATQRPGGHEQYF
few	TRBV6-5	TRBJ1-2	.	13	TGTGCCAGCACCCGGGACGCCCCGGGCGGCTACACCTTC	CASTRDAPGGYTF
.	TRBV5-1	TRBJ2-2	.	16	TGCGCCAGCAGCCCCCGGGCGGGCGCGAACACCGGGGAGCTGTTTTTT	CASSPRAGANTGELFF
.	TRBV7-2	TRBJ2-2	TRBD1	16	TGTGCCAGCAGCCGACGGACAGGGGGAGGCGCCGGGGAGCTGTTTTTT	CASSRRTGGGAGELFF
.	TRBV5-4	TRBJ2-5	.	15	TGTGCCAGCAGACCGACTAGGGAACGCCAAGAGACCCAGTACTTC	CASRPTRERQETQYF
many	TRBV4-1	TRBJ2-2	.	16	TGCGCCAGCAGCCAAGATGCCATCGGGTGGGAGTCGAAGCTGTTTTTT	CASSQDAIGWESKLFF
once	TRBV11-2	TRBJ2-7	TRBD1	13	TGTGCCAGCACCAGGACAGGGCGGCACGAGCAGTACTTC	CASTRTGRHEQYF
.	TRBV6-5	TRBJ1-4	.	14	TGTGCCAGCACCGACAGCGCAACTAATGAAAAACTGTTTTTT	CASTDSATNEKLFF
.	TRBV5-1	TRBJ2-4	.	14	TGCGCCAGCAGCTTGGCCTTGGGGGGCCAAATTCAGTACTTC	CASSLALGGQIQYF
.	TRBV7-2	TRBJ1-2	TRBD1	13	TGTGCCAGCAGCCCGACAGGGTTGGGGGGCTACACCTTC	CASSPTGLGGYTF
.	TRBV18	TRBJ2-6	.	15	TGTGCCAGCTCACCAGAGCGATCTGGGGCCAACGTCCTGACTTTC	CASSPERSGANVLTF
.	TRBV7-6	TRBJ2-5	TRBD2	14	TGTGCCAGCAGCTTAGCGGCTAGCGGGGGGGCCCAGTACTTC	CASSLAASGGAQYF
.	TRBV5-6	TRBJ1-2	.	14	TGTGCCAGCAGCCCCTTGGGGCAGACCTATGGCTACACCTTC	CASSPLGQTYGYTF
.	TRBV18	TRBJ2-7	.	13	TGTGCCAGCTCACTCGCAGGCGTAGGCGAGCAGTACTTC	CASSLAGVGEQYF
.	TRBV20-1	TRBJ2-7	.	11	TGCAGTGCTAGAGGGCCCTACGAGCAGTACTTC	CSARGPYEQYF
.	TRBV7-3	TRBJ2-2	.	13	TGTGCCAGCAGCCGCGTGGGGGCCGGGGAGCTGTTTTTT	CASSRVGAGELFF
few	TRBV4-2	TRBJ1-3	TRBD1	18	TGTGCCAGCAGCCAAGAGGGACAGGGGCTTCACTCTGGAAACACCATATATTTT	CASSQEGQGLHSGNTIYF
few	TRBV11-2	TRBJ2-2	.	16	TGTGCCAGCAGCTTAGAAACCCCCTCCGGCACCGGGGAGCTGTTTTTT	CASSLETPSGTGELFF